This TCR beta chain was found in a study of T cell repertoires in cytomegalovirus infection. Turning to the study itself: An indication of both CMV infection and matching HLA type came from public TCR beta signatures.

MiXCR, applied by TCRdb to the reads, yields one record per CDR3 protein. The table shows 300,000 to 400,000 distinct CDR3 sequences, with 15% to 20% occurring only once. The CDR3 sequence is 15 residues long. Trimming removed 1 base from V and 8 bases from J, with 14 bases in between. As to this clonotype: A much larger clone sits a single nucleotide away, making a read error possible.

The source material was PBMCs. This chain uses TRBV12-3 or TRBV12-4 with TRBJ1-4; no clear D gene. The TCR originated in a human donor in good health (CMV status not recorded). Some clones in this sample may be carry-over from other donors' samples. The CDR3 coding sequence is TGTGCCAGCAGTTTAGACGTAGCAATTAAAGAAAAACTGTTTTTT. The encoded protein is CASSLDVAIKEKLFF.